This T cell receptor beta chain was found in a study of T-cell memory formation after mild COVID-19. About the study: TCR clusters were largely donor specific. Study-level results: Shrinking CD4+ clones were chiefly CM and EM; CD8+ ones were chiefly EMRA.

After 5'RACE with constant-segment primers, TCR alpha and TCR beta cDNA libraries carrying sample barcodes and UMIs were obtained. TCRdb independently ran MiXCR on the 5' RACE reads; one entry per CDR3 protein. The sample consists of 150,000 to 200,000 distinct CDR3 sequences, 11% of them appearing once. Germline V gives CDR1 DFQATT, CDR2 SNEGSKA (reference sequence). V dropped 3 bases and J dropped 5; count of bases not matched to a gene: 12. CDR3 length: 15 residues. This clonotype showed up just a few times. The antigen remains undetermined. Sequenced: PBMCs or a T cell subset sorted from them (not recorded which). The J gene is TRBJ1-1, the V gene TRBV20-1; 7 bases map to TRBD1. The sequence was obtained from a man in his late teens or twenties who had mild COVID-19 (a few samples of this study predate the infection). Cell type and time point are not known. The CDR3 sequence: CSASGRGRRWTEAFF. CDR3 sequence (DNA): TGCAGTGCTAGTGGGAGGGGGCGCAGATGGACTGAAGCTTTCTTT.